This TCR beta chain originates from a study of OX40 agonist ivuxolimab in advanced cancers. V dropped 1 base and J dropped 5 bases, with 14 bases sitting between them. Looked up from germline, CDR1 is MGHRA and CDR2 is YSYEKL. CDR3 length: 15 residues. Some clones are missing from TCRdb's copy, which holds only in-frame ones; the method was immunoSEQ multiplex PCR. The profile shows 100,000 or so clones, around 90% of them singletons. Sequenced material: CD4+ or CD8+ T cells sorted from blood, taken in a trial of the OX40 agonist ivuxolimab. This receptor was obtained from an adult with an advanced solid tumor such as melanoma, head and neck, liver or kidney cancer. The chain employs TRBV4-1 and TRBJ2-5; D tentatively reads TRBD1 or TRBD2 (5 bases each). CDR3: CASSQVMGVGETQYF. The CDR3 coding sequence is TGCGCCAGCAGCCAAGTTATGGGGGTGGGGGAGACCCAGTACTTC.